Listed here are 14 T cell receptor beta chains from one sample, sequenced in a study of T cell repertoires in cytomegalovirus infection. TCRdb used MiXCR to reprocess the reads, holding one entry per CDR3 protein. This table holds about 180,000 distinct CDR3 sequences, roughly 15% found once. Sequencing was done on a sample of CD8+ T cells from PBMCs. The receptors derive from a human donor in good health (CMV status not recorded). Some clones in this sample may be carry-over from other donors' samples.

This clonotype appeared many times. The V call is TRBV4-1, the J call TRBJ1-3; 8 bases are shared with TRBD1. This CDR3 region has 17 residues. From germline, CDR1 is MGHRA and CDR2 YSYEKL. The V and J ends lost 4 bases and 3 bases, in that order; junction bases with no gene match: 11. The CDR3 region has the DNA TGCGCCAGCAGCCCTCCAGGGACAGGAGGGAGTGGAAACACCATATATTTT. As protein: CASSPPGTGGSGNTIYF.

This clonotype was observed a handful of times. The CDR3 protein is CASSWDRGKEAYEQYF. CDR3 nucleotide sequence: TGTGCCAGCAGTTGGGACAGGGGGAAGGAGGCCTACGAGCAGTACTTC. This chain connects TRBV7-6 to TRBJ2-7; 11 nucleotides match TRBD1. J gave up 2 bases and V 6 bases, and 9 bases lay outside the gene matches. In germline, CDR1 is SGHVS, CDR2 FNYEAQ. The CDR3 runs to 16 residues. Based on the CDR3 plus reference TRBV7-6 and TRBJ2-7, the full variable domain is GAGVSQSPRYKVTKRGQDVALRCDPISGHVSLYWYRQALGQGPEFLTYFNYEAQQDKSGLPNDRFSAERPEGSISTLTIQRTEQRDSAMYRCASSWDRGKEAYEQYFGPGTRLTVT.

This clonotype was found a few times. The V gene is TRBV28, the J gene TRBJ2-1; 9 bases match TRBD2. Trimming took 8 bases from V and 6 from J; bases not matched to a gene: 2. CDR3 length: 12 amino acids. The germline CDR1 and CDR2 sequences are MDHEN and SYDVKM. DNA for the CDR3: TGTGCCAGCCGCGGGGGGGCCAATGAGCAGTTCTTC. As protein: CASRGGANEQFF.

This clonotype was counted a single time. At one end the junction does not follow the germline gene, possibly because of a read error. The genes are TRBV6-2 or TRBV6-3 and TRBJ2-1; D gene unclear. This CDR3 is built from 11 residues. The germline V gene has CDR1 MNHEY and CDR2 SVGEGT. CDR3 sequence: CATSYTNEQFF. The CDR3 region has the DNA TGTGCCACCAGTTACACCAATGAGCAGTTCTTC.

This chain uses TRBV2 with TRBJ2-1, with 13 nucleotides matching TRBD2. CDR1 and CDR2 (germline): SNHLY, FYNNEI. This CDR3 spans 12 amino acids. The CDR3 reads CATSGGRNEQFF. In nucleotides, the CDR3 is TGTGCGACTAGCGGGGGGCGCAATGAGCAGTTCTTC.

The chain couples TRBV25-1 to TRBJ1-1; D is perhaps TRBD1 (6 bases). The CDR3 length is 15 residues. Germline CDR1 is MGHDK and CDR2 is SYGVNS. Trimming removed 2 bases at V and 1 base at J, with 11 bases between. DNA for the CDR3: TGTGCCAGCAGTGAACGAGGGGGTGGGAACACTGAAGCTTTCTTT. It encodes CASSERGGGNTEAFF.

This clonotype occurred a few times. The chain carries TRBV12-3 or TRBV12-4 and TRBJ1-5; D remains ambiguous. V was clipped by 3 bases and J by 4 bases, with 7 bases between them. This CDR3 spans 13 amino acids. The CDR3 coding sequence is TGTGCCAGCAGTTTCGCCCGAAATCAGCCCCAGCATTTT. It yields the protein CASSFARNQPQHF.

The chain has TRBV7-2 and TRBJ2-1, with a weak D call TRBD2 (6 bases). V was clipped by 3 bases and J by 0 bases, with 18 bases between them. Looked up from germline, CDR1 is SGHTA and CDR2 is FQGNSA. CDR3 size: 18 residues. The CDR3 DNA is TGTGCCAGCAGCTTGGAAAGGCGGGAATTCTTCTCCTACAATGAGCAGTTCTTC. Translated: CASSLERREFFSYNEQFF.

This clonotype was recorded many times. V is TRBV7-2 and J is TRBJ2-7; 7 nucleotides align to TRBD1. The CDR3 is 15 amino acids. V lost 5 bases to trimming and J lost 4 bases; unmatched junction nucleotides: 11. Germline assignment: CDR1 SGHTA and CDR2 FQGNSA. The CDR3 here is CASSPPPGQPYEQYF. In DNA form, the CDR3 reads TGTGCCAGCAGCCCTCCACCGGGACAGCCTTACGAGCAGTACTTC.

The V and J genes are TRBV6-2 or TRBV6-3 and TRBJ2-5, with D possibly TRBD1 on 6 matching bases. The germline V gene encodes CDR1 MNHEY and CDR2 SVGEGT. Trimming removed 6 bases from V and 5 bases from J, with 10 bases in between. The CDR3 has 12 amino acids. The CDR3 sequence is CASSQGSETQYF. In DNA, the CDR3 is TGTGCCAGCAGCCAGGGGAGTGAGACCCAGTACTTC.

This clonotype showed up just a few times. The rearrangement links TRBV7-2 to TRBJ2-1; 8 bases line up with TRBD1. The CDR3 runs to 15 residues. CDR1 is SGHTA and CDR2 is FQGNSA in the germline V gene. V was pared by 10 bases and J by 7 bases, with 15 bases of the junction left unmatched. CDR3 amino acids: CAIPGGQGARNEQFF. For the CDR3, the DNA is TGTGCCATCCCTGGGGGGCAGGGGGCGCGAAATGAGCAGTTCTTC.

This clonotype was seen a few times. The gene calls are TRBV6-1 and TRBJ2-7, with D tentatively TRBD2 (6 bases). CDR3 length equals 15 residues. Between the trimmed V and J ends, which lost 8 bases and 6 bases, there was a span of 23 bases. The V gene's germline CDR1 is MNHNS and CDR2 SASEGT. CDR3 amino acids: CASLGSDLGTLEQYF. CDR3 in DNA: TGTGCCAGCTTGGGAAGCGACCTCGGGACTCTCGAGCAGTACTTC.

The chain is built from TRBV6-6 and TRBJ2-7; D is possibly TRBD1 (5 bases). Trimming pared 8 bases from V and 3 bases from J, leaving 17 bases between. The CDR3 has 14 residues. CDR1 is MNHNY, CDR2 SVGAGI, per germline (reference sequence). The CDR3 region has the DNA TGTGCCAGCGAATACCACAATAGGGGCTACGAGCAGTACTTC. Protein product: CASEYHNRGYEQYF.

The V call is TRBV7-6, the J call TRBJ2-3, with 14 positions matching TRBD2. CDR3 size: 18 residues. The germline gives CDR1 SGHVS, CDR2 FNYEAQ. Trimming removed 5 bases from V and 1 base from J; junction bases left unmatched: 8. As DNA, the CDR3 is TGTGCCAGCAGCCGAGGACTAGCGGGGGGCGTTGGCACAGATACGCAGTATTTT. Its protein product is CASSRGLAGGVGTDTQYF.